These T cell receptor beta chains were read from a single sample in a study of blood T cells in healthy people across ages. Each CDR3 protein gets one entry after TCRdb re-called the 5' RACE reads with MiXCR. This sample carries some 640,000 distinct CDR3 sequences, 25% to 35% of them seen once, and the ten largest clones take 15% to 18%. Sequenced material: blood. The receptors originated from a woman of 80 years or more in good health. The conserved cysteine and the conserved F or W are not part of the CDR3 here. A D gene is named only where the DNA matches it firmly.

j_call	v_call	d_call	cdr3_aa
TRBJ2-5	TRBV6-5	NA	ASTPGGEETQY
TRBJ1-1	TRBV6-1	NA	ASSVRVMNTEAF
TRBJ2-7	TRBV7-2	TRBD2	ASSLGYGLAGGGEQY
TRBJ1-2	TRBV12-3/TRBV12-4	NA	ASSFTNYGYT
TRBJ1-2	TRBV5-4	TRBD1	ASSGAGTGGLSYT
TRBJ2-3	TRBV7-3	TRBD2	ASSLLAGGSTDTQY
TRBJ2-4	TRBV20-1	NA	NASAAGTGKNIQY
TRBJ1-2	TRBV19	NA	TSSPGPRRRAQKHGYT
TRBJ2-3	TRBV6-5	TRBD2	ASSYQTSGGATDTQY
TRBJ2-7	TRBV28	NA	ASRNSAAVYEQY
TRBJ2-1	TRBV29-1	NA	SVEKGNNNEQF
TRBJ1-5	TRBV6-5	TRBD1	ASSYSTRPGGQPQH
TRBJ2-3	TRBV5-6	NA	ASSLFGVSTDTQY
TRBJ2-2	TRBV5-1	NA	ASSFGSGFNTGELF
TRBJ2-7	TRBV5-1	NA	ASRLPGPPSEQY
TRBJ2-3	TRBV29-1	NA	SVDPQDTQY
TRBJ1-2	TRBV5-1	NA	ASSLQDQAGLNYGYT
TRBJ2-2	TRBV2	TRBD2	ASSEMRGGAGELF
TRBJ1-2	TRBV10-3	NA	AISAGGRDYGYT
TRBJ2-2	TRBV2	NA	ASSGHPNANTGELF
TRBJ2-3	TRBV7-3	TRBD1	VSSTTGGRGDTRY
TRBJ2-6	TRBV27	NA	ASRPHGERANVLT